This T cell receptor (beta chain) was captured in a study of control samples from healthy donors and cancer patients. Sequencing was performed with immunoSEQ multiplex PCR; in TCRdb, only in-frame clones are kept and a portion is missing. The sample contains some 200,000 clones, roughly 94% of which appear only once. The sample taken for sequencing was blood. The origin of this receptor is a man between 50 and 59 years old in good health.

CDR3 DNA: TGCGCCAGCAGCTTGGGGTCCGGGGTCACTGAAGCTTTCTTT. Translating gives CASSLGSGVTEAFF. The genes are TRBV5-1 and TRBJ1-1; no clear D gene. V lost 0 bases, J lost 4 bases, and 10 bases lay in between. Per germline, CDR1 SGHRS and CDR2 YFSETQ. The CDR3 extends over 14 amino acids. Based on the CDR3 plus reference TRBV5-1 and TRBJ1-1, the full variable domain is KAGVTQTPRYLIKTRGQQVTLSCSPISGHRSVSWYQQTPGQGLQFLFEYFSETQRNKGNFPGRFSGRQFSNSRSEMNVSTLELGDSALYLCASSLGSGVTEAFFGQGTRLTVV.